This T cell receptor beta chain is from a study of blood T cells in healthy people across ages. Study results and caveats: CMV infection status of these donors was not known.

On this clonotype itself: Its antigen is undetermined.

A sample-barcoded 5' primer and a J-beta primer mix were used in a second PCR of about 7 to 12 cycles. Template switching added a 12-random-nucleotide identifier to every cDNA molecule. TCRdb recomputed calls from the 5' RACE reads with MiXCR, one row per CDR3 protein. The profile shows 1.8 million or so distinct CDR3 sequences, roughly 43% of them singletons. V dropped 5 bases and J dropped 4; count of bases not matched to a gene: 7. The germline gives CDR1 LGHNA, CDR2 YNFKEQ. The CDR3 contains 16 residues. The chain is built from TRBV4-2 and TRBJ2-1, with TRBD2 matching 11 bases. Sequenced: blood. The origin of this receptor is a human donor in good health. The CDR3 spells CASSGILAGAYNEQFF. The CDR3 coding sequence is TGTGCCAGCAGCGGCATACTAGCGGGGGCGTACAATGAGCAGTTCTTC.